Presented here are 21 T cell receptor beta chains from one specimen sequenced in a study of vaccination effects on CD4 cells after COVID-19. The ViraFEST assay expanded antigen-specific CD4+ T cells with viral peptide pools before sequencing. Following culture for about 11 days, CD4+ T cells were isolated. SARS-CoV-2 infected the person between March and December 2020, as confirmed by PCR. These TCRs are of unknown antigen specificity. The protocol was immunoSEQ multiplex PCR, while the TCRdb copy is restricted to in-frame clones and leaves out a portion. The sample carries 63,000 or so clones, 65% to 85% recorded once. The source material was CD4+ T cells from PBMCs cultured with HIV peptides, sampled before COVID-19 vaccination. Documented subset: HIV-1 Nef peptide pool negative control/reference culture. These receptors originate from a human donor who had a prior SARS-CoV-2 infection.

The chain joins TRBV7-2 to TRBJ2-7; weak D call: TRBD1 (6 bases). V was shortened by 5 bases and J by 3 bases, with 14 bases between the two germline ends. Germline CDR1 SGHTA, CDR2 FQGNSA. The CDR3 is 14 amino acids. In DNA, the CDR3 is TGTGCCAGCAGCAAATGGACAGACAACTACGAGCAGTACTTC. This codes for CASSKWTDNYEQYF.

V gene TRBV19 combines with J gene TRBJ2-5; TRBD2 matches 10 bases. V was clipped by 3 bases and J by 4 bases; unmatched bases: 5. Germline V gene lookup returns CDR1 LNHDA and CDR2 SQIVND (reference sequence). The CDR3 covers 15 residues. The CDR3 region is CASSILTSGRETQYF. The CDR3, as DNA: TGTGCCAGTAGTATCTTGACTAGCGGGCGAGAGACCCAGTACTTC.

The chain recombines TRBV18 with TRBJ2-2, with D possibly matching TRBD2 (6 bases). Germline V gene data show CDR1 as KGHSH and CDR2 as LQKENI. V was pared by 0 bases and J by 4 bases, with 15 bases between. The CDR3 spans 17 residues. The CDR3 coding sequence is TGTGCCAGCTCACCACCAAAGGGATTGGGAGGCACCGGGGAGCTGTTTTTT. The encoded protein is CASSPPKGLGGTGELFF.

This clone occurred a few times. The rearrangement uses TRBV27 and TRBJ2-2; D not resolved. With 2 bases removed from V and 1 base from J, the gap between germline ends came to 8 bases. This CDR3 has 15 residues. Germline lookup yields CDR1 MNHEY and CDR2 SMNVEV (reference sequence). The CDR3 protein is CASSLEGLNTGELFF. For the CDR3, the DNA is TGTGCCAGCAGTTTAGAAGGGCTGAACACCGGGGAGCTGTTTTTT.

This clone has just a few counts. The chain couples TRBV7-6 to TRBJ1-1; D may be TRBD1 (6 bases). The germline V gene has CDR1 SGHVS and CDR2 FNYEAQ. Trimming shortened V by 1 base and J by 0 bases, and 9 bases separated the two germline ends. The CDR3 is 15 amino acids. The CDR3 reads CASSLEQGVNTEAFF. The CDR3 nucleotides read TGTGCCAGCAGCTTAGAACAGGGTGTGAACACTGAAGCTTTCTTT.

This clone was detected only a few times. The chain carries TRBV5-1 and TRBJ2-1; no firm D call. CDR1 is SGHRS, CDR2 YFSETQ, per germline. V was cut by 1 base and J by 7 bases, with 9 bases left in between. This CDR3 has 13 amino acids. This chain's CDR3 is CASSLLSMNEQFF. As DNA, the CDR3 is TGCGCCAGCAGCTTGCTTAGTATGAATGAGCAGTTCTTC.

This chain connects TRBV25-1 to TRBJ1-1, with TRBD1 matching over 7 bases. The CDR3 contains 14 residues. Germline lookup yields CDR1 MGHDK and CDR2 SYGVNS. After removal of 4 bases from V and 3 bases from J, the junction contained 5 bases not matched to a gene. CDR3 coding DNA: TGTGCCAGCAGTGGATTTACAGGGGACACTGAAGCTTTCTTT. Its protein product is CASSGFTGDTEAFF.

J is TRBJ2-3 and V is TRBV5-4; TRBD2 matches at 10 bases. V was clipped by 4 bases and J by 4 bases; unmatched bases: 6. This CDR3 is built from 15 residues. Germline V gene lookup returns CDR1 SGHNT and CDR2 YYREEE (reference sequence). CDR3 in amino acids: CASSLGSGRPDTQYF. Written as DNA, the CDR3 is TGTGCCAGCAGCCTTGGTAGCGGGAGGCCAGATACGCAGTATTTT.

V is TRBV15 and J is TRBJ1-5; TRBD1 matches at 7 bases. CDR1 and CDR2 (germline): LNHNV, YYDKDF (reference sequence). The CDR3 covers 16 residues. V was clipped by 4 bases and J by 0 bases; unmatched bases: 6. This chain's CDR3 is CATSIQTGYSNQPQHF. The DNA for the CDR3 is TGTGCCACCAGCATCCAGACAGGGTATAGCAATCAGCCCCAGCATTTT.

The chain carries TRBV6-1 and TRBJ2-7, with D possibly TRBD2 on 6 matching bases. With 2 bases removed from V and 0 bases from J, the gap between germline ends came to 17 bases. CDR1 and CDR2 from the germline V gene are MNHNS and SASEGT. The CDR3 is made up of 17 amino acids. CDR3 coding DNA: TGTGCCAGCAGTGAATTCCCCTCGGGCGGGACCTCCTACGAGCAGTACTTC. It codes for CASSEFPSGGTSYEQYF.

The rearrangement links TRBV5-1 to TRBJ2-1; perhaps TRBD2 as D (5 bases). The CDR3 is made up of 15 amino acids. V gave up 2 bases and J gave up 8 bases, with 17 bases separating them. Germline V CDR1 and CDR2: SGHRS, YFSETQ. Written as DNA, the CDR3 is TGCGCCAGCAGCTTCGGGGTCTCCGGGTCGGATGAGCAGTTCTTC. Translating it yields CASSFGVSGSDEQFF.

This chain links TRBV7-2 with TRBJ2-5; possibly TRBD1 or TRBD2 for D (5 bases each). CDR1 and CDR2 (germline): SGHTA, FQGNSA. V was trimmed by 5 bases and J by 5 bases, leaving 12 bases between them. This CDR3 is 13 amino acids long. The CDR3 region is CASSRGAEETQYF. DNA for the CDR3: TGTGCCAGCAGCCGAGGGGCGGAGGAGACCCAGTACTTC.

The chain combines TRBV7-8 with TRBJ2-3; D call uncertain. This CDR3 region has 15 residues. V lost 2 bases, J lost 5 bases, and 14 bases lay in between. Germline V lookup: CDR1 SGHVS, CDR2 FQNEAQ. CDR3 nucleotides: TGTGCCAGCAGCTTAAATGTTCGGCTTGGAGATACGCAGTATTTT. Its translation: CASSLNVRLGDTQYF.

This clone was recorded once. The gene calls are TRBV19 and TRBJ1-5, with 7 bases lining up with TRBD1. V trimming: 3 bases; J trimming: 5 bases; junction bases outside the gene matches: 4. The CDR3 has 14 amino acids. Germline V gene lookup returns CDR1 LNHDA and CDR2 SQIVND (reference sequence). The CDR3 DNA is TGTGCCAGTAGTATCCAGGGGGGCGATCAGCCCCAGCATTTT. As protein: CASSIQGGDQPQHF.

The rearrangement joins TRBV24-1 to TRBJ2-7; TRBD1 matches 9 bases. The J segment lost 6 bases and the V segment lost 3 bases, leaving 8 bases of the junction unmatched. This CDR3 has 15 amino acids. Germline V CDR1 and CDR2: KGHDR, SFDVKD. CDR3 amino acids: CATSDRDRDDSEQYF. CDR3 sequence (DNA): TGTGCCACCAGTGATCGGGACAGGGACGATAGCGAGCAGTACTTC.

This chain links TRBV19 with TRBJ2-7; 10 nucleotides agree with TRBD2. Germline V gene data show CDR1 as LNHDA and CDR2 as SQIVND (reference sequence). V lost 5 bases and J lost 2; bases outside the gene matches: 6. This CDR3 contains 15 residues. In DNA form, the CDR3 reads TGTGCCAGTAGTGTCGGAGCGGGAGGGACCTACGAGCAGTACTTC. Its translation: CASSVGAGGTYEQYF.

The chain has TRBV7-2 and TRBJ1-2; D uncertain. Looked up from germline, CDR1 is SGHTA and CDR2 is FQGNSA. The CDR3 runs 14 residues. V lost 5 bases and J lost 7, with 17 bases in between. CDR3 nucleotide sequence: TGTGCCAGCAGCCACCGGGCGGGGTCGGGTGGCTACACCTTC. This gives the protein CASSHRAGSGGYTF.

CDR3 protein: CASSLEEGHEQYF. The CDR3 DNA is TGTGCCAGCAGCTTAGAGGAGGGACACGAGCAGTACTTC. This chain links TRBV7-8 with TRBJ2-7; D may be TRBD2 (6 bases). CDR3 length: 13 residues. CDR1 and CDR2 (germline): SGHVS, FQNEAQ. With 1 base removed from V and 5 bases from J, the gap between germline ends came to 9 bases.

This clone was counted only a few times. The chain combines TRBV11-1 with TRBJ1-1; the match to TRBD1 covers 10 bases. Germline V gene sequence: CDR1 SGHAT, CDR2 FQDESV (reference sequence). J was trimmed by 7 bases and V by 5 bases; bases with no gene match: 7. The CDR3 is made up of 14 amino acids. DNA of the CDR3: TGTGCCAGCAGCGACAGGGGGCAGGGGAATGAAGCTTTCTTT. It encodes CASSDRGQGNEAFF.

In DNA form, the CDR3 reads TGTGCCAGCAGCGACAGGGGAGAAGAGACCCAGTACTTC. As protein: CASSDRGEETQYF. The V and J genes are TRBV5-6 and TRBJ2-5; 8 positions match TRBD1. Germline V gene sequence: CDR1 SGHDT, CDR2 YYEEEE. This CDR3 comprises 13 residues. J lost 3 bases, V lost 4 bases, and 2 bases had no gene match.

This rearrangement joins TRBV5-4 to TRBJ2-5; possible D gene TRBD2, 5 bases. Trimming took off 4 bases at V and 0 bases at J, with 10 bases between the two ends. The CDR3 has 14 residues. The V gene's germline CDR1 is SGHNT and CDR2 YYREEE (reference sequence). The CDR3 is CASSRMTNQETQYF. CDR3 DNA: TGTGCCAGCAGCAGGATGACTAACCAAGAGACCCAGTACTTC.